Sequencing of this TCR beta chain was carried out in a study of Graves' ophthalmopathy and Graves' hyperthyroidism. Study results and caveats: The model flagged ophthalmopathy progression at about 68% sensitivity and around 72% specificity.

In its sample, this clonotype was seen many times. The antigen remains unidentified. RNA served as the template for amplifying TCR beta CDR3 regions. RT-PCR was first run with HTBI primers, then multiplex PCR in a second round. TCRdb re-derived calls from the multiplex PCR reads in MiXCR, one entry per CDR3 protein. The sample records 400,000 to 500,000 distinct CDR3 sequences, more than 20% being singletons. Trimming pared 8 bases from V and 2 bases from J, leaving 12 bases between. CDR3 length equals 13 residues. Germline values: CDR1 MNHEY, CDR2 SVGEGT. The sequencing sample was made of peripheral blood. This receptor was obtained from a woman between 18 and 29 years old with stable Graves' hyperthyroidism. This sequence joins TRBV6-2 or TRBV6-3 and TRBJ2-5; D gene uncertain. The CDR3 sequence: CASSRFVQETQYF. The CDR3 nucleotides are TGTGCCAGCTCCCGTTTCGTACAAGAGACCCAGTACTTC.